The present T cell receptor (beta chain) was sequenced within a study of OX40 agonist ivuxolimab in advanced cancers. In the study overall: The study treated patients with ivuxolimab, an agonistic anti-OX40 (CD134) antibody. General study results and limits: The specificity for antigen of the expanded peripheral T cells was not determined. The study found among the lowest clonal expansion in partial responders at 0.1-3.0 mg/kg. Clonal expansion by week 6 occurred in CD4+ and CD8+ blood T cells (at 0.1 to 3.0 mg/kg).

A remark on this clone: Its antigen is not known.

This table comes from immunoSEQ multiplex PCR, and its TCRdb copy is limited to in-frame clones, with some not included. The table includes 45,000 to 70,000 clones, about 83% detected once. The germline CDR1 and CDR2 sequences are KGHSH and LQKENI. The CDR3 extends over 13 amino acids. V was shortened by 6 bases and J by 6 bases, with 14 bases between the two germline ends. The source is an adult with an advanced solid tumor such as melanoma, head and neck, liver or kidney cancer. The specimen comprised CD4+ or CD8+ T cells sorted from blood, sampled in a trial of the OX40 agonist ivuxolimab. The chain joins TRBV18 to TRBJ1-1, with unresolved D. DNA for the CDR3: TGTGCCAGCTCCGCAGAAGATCGTTCTGAAGCTTTCTTT. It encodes CASSAEDRSEAFF.